This entry is about one TCR beta chain. Its antigen is not identified. Subsets obtained from CD4+ cells comprised CD45RA+ naive and CD45RA-negative memory cells. The record originates from a study of shared clonotypes between healthy human individuals. General observations from the study: Clonotype sharing across a handful of donors was observed for 4% to 5.5% of naive CD4 clonotypes. The diversity represented, both genetic and in exposure history, was limited by few donors.

Assay runs were performed at deep level. The assay was immunoSEQ multiplex PCR, and TCRdb's table has in-frame clones only and misses some. The data show over a million clones, around 97% seen once. Germline V gives CDR1 MDHEN, CDR2 SYDVKM. With V trimmed by 8 bases and J by 6 bases, 11 bases remained unmatched. This CDR3 is built from 15 residues. This clonotype was obtained from a man aged 25-45 years in good health. Sequenced: naive CD4+ T cells sorted from blood. The subset here: CD45RA+ positively selected. This sequence joins TRBV28 and TRBJ1-5, with 9 bases matching TRBD1. Here the CDR3 DNA reads TGTGCCAGCGCCAAGGGAGGGACAGGGCTTCAGCCCCAGCATTTT. Protein product: CASAKGGTGLQPQHF.